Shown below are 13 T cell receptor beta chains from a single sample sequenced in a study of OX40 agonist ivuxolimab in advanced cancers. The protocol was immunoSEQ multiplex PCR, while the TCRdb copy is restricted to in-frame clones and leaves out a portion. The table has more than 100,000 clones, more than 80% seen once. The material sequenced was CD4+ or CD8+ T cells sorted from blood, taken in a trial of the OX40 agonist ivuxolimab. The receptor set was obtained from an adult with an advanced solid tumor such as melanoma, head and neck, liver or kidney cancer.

The CDR3: CAWAGGGIVDTQYF. CDR3 DNA sequence: TGTGCCTGGGCCGGGGGGGGAATTGTTGATACGCAGTATTTT. The genes are TRBV30 and TRBJ2-3; 8 bases align to TRBD2. The germline gives CDR1 GTSNPN, CDR2 SVGIG (reference sequence). The CDR3 has 14 amino acids. The trim removed 5 bases at V and 6 bases at J, leaving 10 bases unmatched.

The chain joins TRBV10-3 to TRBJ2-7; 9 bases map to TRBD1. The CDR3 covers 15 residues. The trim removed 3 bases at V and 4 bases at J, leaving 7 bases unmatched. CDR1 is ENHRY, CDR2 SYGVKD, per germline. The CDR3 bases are TGTGCCATCAGTGATAAGGGACAGGGAATGTACGAGCAGTACTTC. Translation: CAISDKGQGMYEQYF.

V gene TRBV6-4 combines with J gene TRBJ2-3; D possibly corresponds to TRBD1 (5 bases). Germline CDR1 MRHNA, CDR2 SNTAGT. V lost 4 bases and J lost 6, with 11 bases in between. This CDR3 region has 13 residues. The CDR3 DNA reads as TGTGCCAGCAGTGCGCAGGGTCCCGATACGCAGTATTTT. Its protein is CASSAQGPDTQYF.

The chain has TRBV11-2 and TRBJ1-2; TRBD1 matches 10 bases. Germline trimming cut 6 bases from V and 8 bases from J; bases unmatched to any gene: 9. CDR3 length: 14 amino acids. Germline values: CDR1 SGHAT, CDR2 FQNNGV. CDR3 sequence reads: CASRPTGGAQGYTF. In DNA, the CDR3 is TGTGCCAGCAGACCGACAGGGGGCGCGCAGGGCTACACCTTC.

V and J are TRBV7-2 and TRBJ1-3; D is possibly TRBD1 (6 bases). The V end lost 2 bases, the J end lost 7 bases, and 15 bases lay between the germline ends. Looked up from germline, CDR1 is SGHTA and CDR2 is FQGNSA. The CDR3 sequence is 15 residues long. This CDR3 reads CASSLRLGQGNTIYF. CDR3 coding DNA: TGTGCCAGCAGCTTACGTCTCGGGCAGGGGAACACCATATATTTT.

CDR3 bases: TGTGCCAGCAGTTTGAACACAGGCTACACCTTC. Residues: CASSLNTGYTF. This chain joins TRBV28 and TRBJ1-2; D is ambiguous. Germline CDR1 is MDHEN and CDR2 is SYDVKM. The V gene lost 3 bases and the J gene lost 8 bases, with 7 bases spanning the gap. There are 11 residues in the CDR3.

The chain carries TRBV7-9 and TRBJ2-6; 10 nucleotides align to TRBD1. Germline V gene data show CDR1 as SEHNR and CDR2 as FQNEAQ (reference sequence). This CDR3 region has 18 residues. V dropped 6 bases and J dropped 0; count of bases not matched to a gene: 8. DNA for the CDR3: TGTGCCAGCAGAACGCCGGGACAGGGGCTCTCTGGGGCCAACGTCCTGACTTTC. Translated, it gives CASRTPGQGLSGANVLTF.

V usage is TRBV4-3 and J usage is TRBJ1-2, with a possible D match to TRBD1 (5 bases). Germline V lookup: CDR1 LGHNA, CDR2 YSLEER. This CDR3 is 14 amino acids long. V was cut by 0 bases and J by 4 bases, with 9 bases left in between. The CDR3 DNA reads TGCGCCAGCAGCCAAGATACAGGTTTCTATGGCTACACCTTC. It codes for CASSQDTGFYGYTF.

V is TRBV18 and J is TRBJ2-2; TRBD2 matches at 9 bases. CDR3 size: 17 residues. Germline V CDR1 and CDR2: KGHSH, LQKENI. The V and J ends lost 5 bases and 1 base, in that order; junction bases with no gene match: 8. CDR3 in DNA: TGTGCCAGCTCATCATTCCAGCGGGGGGTGAACACCGGGGAGCTGTTTTTT. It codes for CASSSFQRGVNTGELFF.

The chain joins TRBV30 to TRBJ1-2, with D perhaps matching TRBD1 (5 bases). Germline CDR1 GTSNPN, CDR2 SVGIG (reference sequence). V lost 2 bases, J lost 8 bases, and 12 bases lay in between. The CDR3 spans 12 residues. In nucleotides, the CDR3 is TGTGCCTGGAGTCTAGGGGTAGAGGGCTACACCTTC. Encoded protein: CAWSLGVEGYTF.

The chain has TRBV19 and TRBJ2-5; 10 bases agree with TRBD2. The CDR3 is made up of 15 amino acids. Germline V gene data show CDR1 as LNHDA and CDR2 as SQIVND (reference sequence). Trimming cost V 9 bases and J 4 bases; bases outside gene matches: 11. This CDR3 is CASSSGGHVGETQYF. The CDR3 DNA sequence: TGTGCCAGCTCTAGCGGGGGACACGTGGGAGAGACCCAGTACTTC.

The CDR3 sequence: CASKTGLPSSYEQYF. The CDR3 DNA sequence: TGTGCCAGCAAAACTGGTCTCCCGAGCTCCTACGAGCAGTACTTC. The chain couples TRBV5-8 to TRBJ2-7; D not certain. Germline values: CDR1 SGHTS, CDR2 YDEGEE. The germline V and J ends were trimmed by 6 bases and 0 bases, with 16 bases remaining between them. The CDR3 loop spans 15 amino acids.

CDR3 amino acids: CASSSDSWATQYF. The CDR3 nucleotides are TGTGCCAGCAGTTCCGATAGCTGGGCGACCCAGTACTTC. This chain links TRBV2 with TRBJ2-5; D gene ambiguous. Germline CDR1 SNHLY, CDR2 FYNNEI. The V and J ends lost 5 bases and 7 bases respectively, with 14 bases between them. The CDR3 covers 13 residues.